This entry lists 21 T cell receptor beta chains sequenced from one sample in a study of STAT5B mutations in CD4+ large granular lymphocyte leukemia. Profiled with immunoSEQ multiplex PCR; TCRdb holds only in-frame clones, not every one. The table records tens of thousands of clones, roughly 72% of them present only once. The specimen sequenced was CD4+ T cells from blood buffy coats. These receptors were taken from a human donor in good health.

V and J are TRBV5-5 and TRBJ1-1; D remains ambiguous. This CDR3 region has 15 residues. Trimming took 4 bases from V and 4 from J, leaving 17 bases between them. Germline CDR1 SGHKS, CDR2 YYEKEE (reference sequence). In DNA form, the CDR3 reads TGTGCCAGCAGCGCACCCCGGGGTTCGGGCACTGAAGCTTTCTTT. Its translation: CASSAPRGSGTEAFF.

The chain is built from TRBV5-1 and TRBJ2-3; D not resolved. Trimming left V 0 bases short and J 3 bases short, with 17 bases between. The CDR3 has 17 amino acids. Germline V gives CDR1 SGHRS, CDR2 YFSETQ. This CDR3 is CASSLGVVATFTDTQYF. The CDR3 DNA is TGCGCCAGCAGCTTGGGGGTGGTGGCCACTTTTACAGATACGCAGTATTTT.

A word on this clone: Additional DNA sequences in this sample encode the identical CDR3. V and J are TRBV25-1 and TRBJ1-1; TRBD1 aligns across 9 bases. With V trimmed by 3 bases and J by 2 bases, 4 bases remained unmatched. Germline values: CDR1 MGHDK, CDR2 SYGVNS. CDR3 length: 15 residues. The chain's CDR3 is CASSDPGQGNTEAFF. The CDR3, as DNA: TGTGCCAGCAGTGACCCGGGACAGGGTAACACTGAAGCTTTCTTT.

In its sample, this clone was seen a few times. This chain connects TRBV14 to TRBJ1-2, with D tentatively TRBD1 (5 bases). The V gene's germline CDR1 is SGHDN and CDR2 FVKESK. V was cut by 7 bases and J by 5 bases, with 17 bases left in between. The CDR3 loop spans 14 amino acids. CDR3 region: CASIPGGRAYGYTF. As DNA, the CDR3 is TGTGCCAGCATCCCCGGCGGCAGGGCTTATGGCTACACCTTC.

This clone was observed a handful of times. The genes are TRBV6-5 and TRBJ1-2; 7 nucleotides match TRBD1. Germline assignment: CDR1 MNHEY and CDR2 SVGAGI. The CDR3 consists of 12 residues. The ends lost 7 bases at V and 8 bases at J; junction bases unmatched: 7. The CDR3 is CASMKGAGGYTF. The CDR3 DNA is TGTGCCAGCATGAAGGGGGCGGGGGGCTACACCTTC.

V and J are TRBV19 and TRBJ1-1, with TRBD1 as a possible D gene (6 bases). The CDR3 sequence is 13 residues long. CDR1 is LNHDA and CDR2 is SQIVND in the germline V gene (reference sequence). V lost 3 bases, J lost 4 bases, and 9 bases lay in between. This chain's CDR3 is CASSIARGTEAFF. The CDR3 nucleotides are TGTGCCAGTAGTATTGCCAGGGGCACTGAAGCTTTCTTT.

This chain joins TRBV28 and TRBJ1-1, with D possibly TRBD1 on 6 matching bases. Germline V gene data show CDR1 as MDHEN and CDR2 as SYDVKM. There are 15 residues in the CDR3. With 5 bases removed from V and 1 base from J, the gap between germline ends came to 14 bases. CDR3 residues: CASSNFGQTNTEAFF. The DNA of the CDR3 is TGTGCCAGCAGTAACTTCGGACAGACGAACACTGAAGCTTTCTTT. The full variable domain, completed using reference TRBV28 and TRBJ1-1, is DVKVTQSSRYLVKRTGEKVFLECVQDMDHENMFWYRQDPGLGLRLIYFSYDVKMKEKGDIPEGYSVSREKKERFSLILESASTNQTSMYLCASSNFGQTNTEAFFGQGTRLTVV.

V is TRBV4-3 and J is TRBJ1-6, with D unresolved. Trimming removed 0 bases at V and 4 bases at J, with 13 bases between. Germline V lookup: CDR1 LGHNA, CDR2 YSLEER. The length of the CDR3 is 17 residues. CDR3 nucleotide sequence: TGCGCCAGCAGCCAAGATCTGGCAGGAGGTTATAATTCACCCCTCCACTTT. This gives the protein CASSQDLAGGYNSPLHF.

The V gene is TRBV7-9, the J gene TRBJ2-3; 8 nucleotides agree with TRBD2. CDR1 SEHNR and CDR2 FQNEAQ come from the germline V gene (reference sequence). This CDR3 is 16 amino acids long. V lost 1 base to trimming and J lost 3 bases; unmatched junction nucleotides: 6. CDR3: CASSLGGTRGTDTQYF. The CDR3, as DNA: TGTGCCAGCAGCTTAGGGGGGACTAGGGGTACAGATACGCAGTATTTT.

This chain connects TRBV10-3 to TRBJ1-1; D unclear. Germline-derived CDR1 and CDR2 are ENHRY and SYGVKD. With 2 bases removed from V and 0 bases from J, the gap between germline ends came to 4 bases. The CDR3 has 13 amino acids. DNA of the CDR3: TGTGCCATCAGTGAGGGGATGAACACTGAAGCTTTCTTT. Amino acids: CAISEGMNTEAFF.

The chain employs TRBV2 and TRBJ1-2; D not certain. The CDR3 consists of 13 residues. V was shortened by 9 bases and J by 5 bases, with 16 bases between the two germline ends. CDR1 and CDR2 (germline): SNHLY, FYNNEI. CDR3 amino acids: CASRSRAGYGYTF. CDR3 DNA: TGTGCCAGTCGATCGAGGGCCGGTTATGGCTACACCTTC.

The J gene is TRBJ1-5, the V gene TRBV10-3; D remains unclear. This CDR3 has 15 amino acids. Germline V gene data show CDR1 as ENHRY and CDR2 as SYGVKD. V was trimmed by 4 bases and J by 1 base, leaving 11 bases between them. Here the CDR3 reads CAISAGQESNQPQHF. In nucleotides, the CDR3 is TGTGCCATCAGTGCGGGTCAGGAAAGCAATCAGCCCCAGCATTTT.

The chain is built from TRBV25-1 and TRBJ2-2, with a weak D call TRBD1 (7 bases). Trimming removed 5 bases at V and 6 bases at J, with 13 bases between. The CDR3 sequence is 14 residues long. Germline CDR1 is MGHDK and CDR2 is SYGVNS. Here the CDR3 reads CASSFQGGSGELFF. The DNA for the CDR3 is TGTGCCAGCAGTTTCCAGGGGGGATCCGGGGAGCTGTTTTTT.

The chain combines TRBV4-1 with TRBJ1-1, with a possible D match to TRBD1 (5 bases). CDR1 and CDR2 (germline): MGHRA, YSYEKL. With 4 bases removed from V and 1 base from J, the gap between germline ends came to 16 bases. The length of the CDR3 is 16 residues. The CDR3 sequence: CASSPLGGPKNTEAFF. The CDR3 region has the DNA TGCGCCAGCAGCCCCCTCGGGGGACCGAAGAACACTGAAGCTTTCTTT.

This clone was detected once. The rearrangement uses TRBV2 and TRBJ1-4, with 8 nucleotides matching TRBD1. Germline CDR1 and CDR2: SNHLY and FYNNEI. This CDR3 comprises 14 residues. After removal of 8 bases from V and 5 bases from J, the junction contained 7 bases not matched to a gene. CDR3 sequence: CASCSGGANEKLFF. Written as DNA, the CDR3 is TGTGCCAGCTGCTCAGGGGGCGCGAATGAAAAACTGTTTTTT. Drawing the rest from reference TRBV2 and TRBJ1-4, the complete variable domain is EPEVTQTPSHQVTQMGQEVILRCVPISNHLYFYWYRQILGQKVEFLVSFYNNEISEKSEIFDDQFSVERPDGSNFTLKIRSTKLEDSAMYFCASCSGGANEKLFFGSGTQLSVL.

V gene TRBV12-5 combines with J gene TRBJ2-5; TRBD1 aligns across 11 bases. V lost 1 base and J lost 5; bases outside the gene matches: 9. Per germline, CDR1 LGHNT and CDR2 FRNRAP. The CDR3 is made up of 17 amino acids. The CDR3 protein is CASGLGPRTGGRETQYF. DNA of the CDR3: TGTGCTAGTGGTTTGGGCCCCCGGACAGGGGGCAGGGAGACCCAGTACTTC.

The chain has TRBV4-1 and TRBJ1-1; TRBD1 matches at 8 bases. With 4 bases clipped from V and 6 bases from J, the junction kept 7 bases outside the gene matches. Germline V gene data show CDR1 as MGHRA and CDR2 as YSYEKL. This CDR3 has 14 residues. CDR3 in amino acids: CASSRTGPGPEAFF. CDR3 DNA sequence: TGCGCCAGCAGCCGGACAGGGCCCGGACCTGAAGCTTTCTTT.

As DNA, the CDR3 is TGTGCCAGCAGTGTCGGAGCCATTCAGCCCCAGCATTTT. Protein: CASSVGAIQPQHF. The gene calls are TRBV2 and TRBJ1-5; D ambiguous. Trimming shortened V by 4 bases and J by 6 bases, and 10 bases separated the two germline ends. This CDR3 has 13 residues. CDR1 and CDR2 from the germline V gene are SNHLY and FYNNEI.

The V and J genes are TRBV2 and TRBJ2-7; TRBD1 agrees at 11 bases. Germline CDR1 and CDR2: SNHLY and FYNNEI. V gave up 6 bases and J gave up 4 bases; unmatched junction bases: 5. This CDR3 contains 14 residues. CDR3 residues: CASRRTGGSYEQYF. The CDR3 region has the DNA TGTGCCAGCAGGAGGACAGGGGGCAGTTACGAGCAGTACTTC.

CDR3 residues: CASSQDTRTEAFF. The CDR3, as DNA: TGCGCCAGCAGCCAGGACACACGAACTGAAGCTTTCTTT. The rearrangement uses TRBV4-3 and TRBJ1-1; possible D gene TRBD1, 5 bases. The germline CDR1 and CDR2 sequences are LGHNA and YSLEER. The ends were cut back, 3 bases at V and 5 bases at J, with 10 bases in the middle. CDR3 size: 13 residues.

The rearrangement links TRBV9 to TRBJ2-1; 8 bases align to TRBD2. The CDR3 extends over 16 amino acids. Trimming removed 0 bases from V and 5 bases from J; junction bases left unmatched: 7. Germline CDR1 and CDR2: SGDLS and YYNGEE. Here the CDR3 DNA reads TGTGCCAGCAGCGTAGCGGGGGGGGCCGGACACAATGAGCAGTTCTTC. It encodes CASSVAGGAGHNEQFF.